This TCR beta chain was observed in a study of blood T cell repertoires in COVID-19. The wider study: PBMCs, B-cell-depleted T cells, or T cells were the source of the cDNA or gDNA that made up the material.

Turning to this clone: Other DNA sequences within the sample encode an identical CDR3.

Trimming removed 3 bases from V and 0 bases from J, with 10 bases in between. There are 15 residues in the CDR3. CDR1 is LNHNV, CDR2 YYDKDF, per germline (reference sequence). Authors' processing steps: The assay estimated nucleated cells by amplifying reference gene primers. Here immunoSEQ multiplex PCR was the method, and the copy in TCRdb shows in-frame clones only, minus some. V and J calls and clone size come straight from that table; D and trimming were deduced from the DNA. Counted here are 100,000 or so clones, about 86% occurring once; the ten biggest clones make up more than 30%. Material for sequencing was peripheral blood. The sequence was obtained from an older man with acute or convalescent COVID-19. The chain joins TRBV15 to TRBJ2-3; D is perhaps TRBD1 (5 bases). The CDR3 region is CATSRASGSTDTQYF. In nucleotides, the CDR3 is TGTGCCACCAGCAGGGCCTCAGGGAGCACAGATACGCAGTATTTT.